The subject of this entry is one TCR beta chain. Generated by immunoSEQ multiplex PCR, the TCRdb table keeps only in-frame clones and is missing some. The sample has 40,000 to 60,000 clones, more than 85% seen once. The sample originates from a study of technical replicates of blood from several donors. V lost 9 bases to trimming and J lost 2 bases, with 20 bases between them. The germline gives CDR1 MRHNA, CDR2 SNTAGT. CDR3 length: 15 amino acids. The receptor's source is a human donor in good health. Some clones in this sample may be carry-over from other donors' samples. This chain links TRBV6-4 with TRBJ2-7; TRBD1 might be the D (6 bases). Sequencing was done on a sample of PBMCs. CDR3 in DNA: TGTGCCAGAAGGGGGACGGTGCTAGCTGCCTACGAGCAGTACTTC. Translated: CARRGTVLAAYEQYF.